Listed here are 14 T cell receptor beta chains from one sample, sequenced in a study of T cell responses to AZD1222 COVID-19 vaccine. Using immunoSEQ multiplex PCR, the repertoire was profiled, and TCRdb retains in-frame clones only, with some absent. This table holds some 150,000 clones, approximately 85% found once. The sample was peripheral blood, taken on day 0 of MenACWY control vaccination. The receptors come from an adult in good health.

The chain has TRBV5-1 and TRBJ2-3; TRBD2 aligns across 13 bases. Per germline, CDR1 SGHRS and CDR2 YFSETQ. This CDR3 contains 17 residues. V lost 3 bases and J lost 6; bases outside the gene matches: 10. CDR3 DNA sequence: TGCGCCAGCAGCTCCGCGGGACTAGCGGGGAGGATTGATACGCAGTATTTT. Protein: CASSSAGLAGRIDTQYF.

The rearrangement links TRBV6-5 to TRBJ1-5, with TRBD1 matching over 8 bases. Trimming cost V 7 bases and J 7 bases; bases outside gene matches: 6. Per germline, CDR1 MNHEY and CDR2 SVGAGI. The CDR3 is 13 amino acids. The CDR3 DNA reads TGTGCCAGCATGCAGGGGGCGGGACAGCCCCAGCATTTT. Amino acids: CASMQGAGQPQHF.

This chain links TRBV28 with TRBJ2-3; D is possibly TRBD1 (5 bases). In germline, CDR1 is MDHEN, CDR2 SYDVKM. The CDR3 runs 15 residues. V shed 1 base and J shed 7 bases, with 15 bases lying between them. The DNA for the CDR3 is TGTGCCAGCAGTTTATATTACAGGTCGAAAAATACGCAGTATTTT. This encodes CASSLYYRSKNTQYF.

This chain connects TRBV2 to TRBJ1-3, with a weak D call TRBD1 (6 bases). The CDR3 covers 15 residues. Per germline, CDR1 SNHLY and CDR2 FYNNEI. The V and J ends lost 8 bases and 1 base respectively, with 15 bases between them. CDR3: CASSLQGLSGNTIYF. CDR3 in DNA: TGTGCCAGCTCTCTTCAGGGGTTGTCTGGAAACACCATATATTTT.

V usage is TRBV28 and J usage is TRBJ1-5; 12 bases align to TRBD1. With V trimmed by 2 bases and J by 3 bases, 14 bases remained unmatched. The CDR3 has 20 amino acids. Germline V lookup: CDR1 MDHEN, CDR2 SYDVKM. This CDR3 is CASSLSFVSRDRGLNQPQHF. CDR3 sequence (DNA): TGTGCCAGCAGTTTAAGCTTCGTATCCCGGGACAGGGGGCTCAATCAGCCCCAGCATTTT. Combining the CDR3 with reference TRBV28 and TRBJ1-5 gives the whole variable domain DVKVTQSSRYLVKRTGEKVFLECVQDMDHENMFWYRQDPGLGLRLIYFSYDVKMKEKGDIPEGYSVSREKKERFSLILESASTNQTSMYLCASSLSFVSRDRGLNQPQHFGDGTRLSIL.

V gene TRBV10-2 combines with J gene TRBJ2-7, with TRBD1 identical over 8 bases. The germline V gene encodes CDR1 WSHSY and CDR2 SAAADI. The CDR3 is 13 amino acids. The junction had 3 bases not matched to a gene; V was cut back by 3 bases and J by 5 bases. The CDR3: CASSEIQGDEQYV. DNA of the CDR3: TGCGCCAGCAGTGAAATACAGGGGGACGAGCAGTACGTC.

The rearrangement uses TRBV3-1 (or the pseudogene TRBV3-2) and TRBJ1-6, with 9 nucleotides matching TRBD1. Per the germline V gene, CDR1 is LGHDT and CDR2 is YNNKEL (reference sequence). The CDR3 length is 15 residues. The ends lost 5 bases at V and 9 bases at J; junction bases unmatched: 8. CDR3 in amino acids: CASSTRTGEGSPLHF. For the CDR3, the DNA is TGTGCCAGCAGCACCCGGACAGGGGAAGGTTCACCCCTCCACTTT.

This clone was seen just once. The chain couples TRBV6-5 to TRBJ1-1; D not resolved. The CDR3 has 14 amino acids. Germline V gene lookup returns CDR1 MNHEY and CDR2 SVGAGI. With 10 bases removed from V and 1 base from J, the gap between germline ends came to 16 bases. The CDR3: CATQYATANTEAFF. In DNA form, the CDR3 reads TGTGCCACCCAATACGCCACAGCGAACACTGAAGCTTTCTTT.

The chain joins TRBV7-8 to TRBJ2-1; 8 bases align to TRBD1. The CDR3 loop spans 20 amino acids. The germline gives CDR1 SGHVS, CDR2 FQNEAQ. After removal of 5 bases from V and 1 base from J, the junction contained 19 bases not matched to a gene. DNA of the CDR3: TGTGCCAGCAGCCCGCGACAGGGGCGGAAGGGAAATGGGTCCTACAATGAGCAGTTCTTC. Its protein is CASSPRQGRKGNGSYNEQFF.

This chain uses TRBV9 with TRBJ1-3; no reliable D call. CDR1 is SGDLS, CDR2 YYNGEE, per germline. The CDR3 is 13 amino acids. Trimming pared 2 bases from V and 4 bases from J, leaving 7 bases between. Here the CDR3 DNA reads TGTGCCAGCAGCGTGGTACAGGGAAACACCATATATTTT. Residues: CASSVVQGNTIYF.

In its sample, this clone was seen many times. The chain employs TRBV5-6 and TRBJ1-2; D is undetermined. Trimming shortened V by 6 bases and J by 6 bases, and 15 bases separated the two germline ends. Germline CDR1 reads SGHDT; CDR2 reads YYEEEE. The CDR3 is made up of 13 amino acids. CDR3: CASKIGSGHGYTF. CDR3 nucleotides: TGTGCCAGCAAAATTGGCTCCGGGCATGGCTACACCTTC.

The rearrangement uses TRBV30 and TRBJ1-1; D is undetermined. CDR3 length: 16 residues. The germline CDR1 and CDR2 sequences are GTSNPN and SVGIG (reference sequence). Trimming removed 1 base from V and 2 bases from J, with 17 bases in between. CDR3 residues: CAWSDKLPGFNTEAFF. The DNA of the CDR3 is TGTGCCTGGAGTGACAAACTTCCGGGCTTTAACACTGAAGCTTTCTTT.

The chain employs TRBV25-1 and TRBJ2-1; the D is unclear. Germline V gene lookup returns CDR1 MGHDK and CDR2 SYGVNS. V was trimmed by 3 bases and J by 11 bases, leaving 8 bases between them. The CDR3 runs to 11 residues. The CDR3 loop reads CASSDTRKQFF. CDR3 coding DNA: TGTGCCAGCAGTGATACCCGGAAGCAGTTCTTC.

The gene calls are TRBV6-4 and TRBJ1-5; 9 bases are shared with TRBD1. After removal of 0 bases from V and 1 base from J, the junction contained 7 bases not matched to a gene. Germline V gene lookup returns CDR1 MRHNA and CDR2 SNTAGT. The CDR3 length is 18 residues. CDR3 coding DNA: TGTGCCAGCAGTGACTCGACGGACAGGGGCGCGAGCAATCAGCCCCAGCATTTT. Residues: CASSDSTDRGASNQPQHF.